The sequence of this T cell receptor (beta chain) was determined in a study of blood T cell repertoires in COVID-19 (dated by TCRdb to the early 2020s). The study in broad terms: Collaborator samples came from the United States, Italy and Spain and covered acute and convalescent phases of COVID-19. The prospective study material was composed of cDNA or gDNA derived from T cells, B-cell-depleted T cells, or PBMCs. Deeply sampled blood TCRbeta repertoires from subjects exposed to, actively infected with, or recovered from COVID-19 were included in the dataset. The repertoires were released in a freely available public database meant as a resource for research on the immune response to SARS-CoV-2. Samples were obtained from the ongoing ImmuneRACE study (first 160 participants) and from about 1,300 subjects provided by 6 global collaborators. Nearly every sample came with metadata listing a de-identified subject ID, COVID-19 status, age in years and sex. Where HLA class I and class II types were available, the types were taken from metadata supplied by the sample provider, not from assay-based typing.

Summary of the overall study and its limitations: How much clinical and demographic metadata was included differed by source and by participant, and the metadata was provided uncurated.

Details on this clone: It has no known antigen specificity. Per-base qualities were not stored, and no clone one base away is much larger.

Whole blood was collected in K2EDTA tubes by collaborating institutions according to the institutions' own protocols. For TCRbeta analysis, collaborators shipped samples as frozen whole blood, isolated PBMCs, or DNA extracted from either of those sample types. The immunoSEQ Assay, a bias-controlled multiplex PCR, was used to amplify TCRbeta CDR3 regions from genomic DNA. From the authors' description of their analysis: Nucleated cell counts per sample were estimated from amplification of reference gene primers within the assay. Sequence reads were collapsed and filtered to measure the absolute abundance of every unique TCRbeta CDR3 rearrangement. For each sample, productive Simpson clonality was calculated as the square root of Simpson's diversity index over productive rearrangements. TCRdb retrieved this table from immuneACCESS and kept in-frame rearrangements only. Not all clones are present; in checked studies, unresolved V genes account for under half, and no reason is known for the remainder. The V and J calls and clone size come from that table; D and trimming were worked out from the DNA. The sample has about 59,000 clones on record, roughly four fifths of them singletons. Roughly 10% of the sample is held by the ten biggest clonotypes.

V trim: 7 bases; J trim: 7 bases; unmatched bases: 23. From its cysteine to its phenylalanine, the CDR3 spans 19 amino acids. Just CDR3 DNA is preserved here, 57 bases in frame from base 1. Sequences KGHDR (CDR1) and SFDVKD (CDR2) are obtained from the germline V gene. This sequence uses TRBV24-1 and TRBJ1-5, and 8 junction bases match TRBD1. Sequencing was done on a sample of peripheral blood. The receptor was derived from a human donor in a cohort sampled during active COVID-19. CDR3 protein: CATRYIPLRGLNEGQPQHF. The base sequence is TGTGCCACCAGATACATACCCCTCAGGGGGCTCAATGAGGGACAGCCCCAGCATTTT.